The 14 T cell receptor beta chains listed next were all sequenced from one sample in a study of cytomegalovirus exposure and HLA in healthy donors. The PCR made use of 60 Vbeta and 13 Jbeta primers. Assay: immunoSEQ multiplex PCR; the TCRdb copy retains only in-frame clones and omits some. Of 150,000 to 200,000 clones in the sample, just over 75% were seen once. Sequencing input: PBMCs. These receptors were taken from a woman aged 40 to 50 in good health and CMV-seronegative.

The chain combines TRBV6-6 with TRBJ1-1, with 8 bases fitting TRBD1. Germline loops: CDR1 MNHNY, CDR2 SVGAGI (reference sequence). V shed 2 bases and J 10 bases; nucleotides not matched to a gene: 3. This CDR3 spans 12 amino acids. The CDR3 region has the DNA TGTGCCAGCAGTTACGGCGACAGGGGAGCTTTCTTT. Its translation: CASSYGDRGAFF.

The chain couples TRBV7-8 to TRBJ2-7; 7 bases agree with TRBD1. The junction had 6 bases not matched to a gene; V was cut back by 2 bases and J by 2 bases. Germline V gene sequence: CDR1 SGHVS, CDR2 FQNEAQ. This CDR3 is built from 15 residues. This chain's CDR3 is CASSLLGTVTYEQYF. As DNA, the CDR3 is TGTGCCAGCAGCTTACTTGGGACAGTAACCTACGAGCAGTACTTC.

In its sample, this clone was seen a few times. This sample also contains other DNA sequences that code for the same CDR3. V usage is TRBV5-1 and J usage is TRBJ1-4; TRBD1 agrees at 9 bases. This CDR3 is 15 amino acids long. Germline lookup yields CDR1 SGHRS and CDR2 YFSETQ. V lost 3 bases, J lost 7 bases, and 7 bases stayed unmatched. The CDR3 loop reads CASSSQGAGGEKLFF. In nucleotides, the CDR3 is TGCGCCAGCAGCTCACAGGGGGCCGGAGGTGAAAAACTGTTTTTT.

This sequence joins TRBV9 and TRBJ2-2; no clear D. The CDR3 totals 15 residues. The V end was cut by 3 bases, the J end by 0 bases, with 9 bases between. The germline V gene has CDR1 SGDLS and CDR2 YYNGEE. DNA for the CDR3: TGTGCCAGCAGCGGCAGAGAGGCGAACACCGGGGAGCTGTTTTTT. Translating gives CASSGREANTGELFF.

This clone was recorded only once. The CDR3 DNA sequence: TGTGCCAGCAGTTCAGGACTAGCGGGAGCCTCAGATACGCAGTATTTT. The encoded protein is CASSSGLAGASDTQYF. V gene TRBV27 combines with J gene TRBJ2-3; 13 nucleotides line up with TRBD2. Germline CDR1 MNHEY, CDR2 SMNVEV (reference sequence). CDR3 length equals 16 residues. V dropped 4 bases and J dropped 4; count of bases not matched to a gene: 5.

The J gene is TRBJ1-3, the V gene TRBV9; D is uncertain. V was clipped by 4 bases and J by 1 base, with 15 bases between them. Germline V gives CDR1 SGDLS, CDR2 YYNGEE. The CDR3 spans 16 residues. CDR3 sequence reads: CASSTHAGRSGNTIYF. Here the CDR3 DNA reads TGTGCCAGCAGCACCCACGCGGGAAGGTCTGGAAACACCATATATTTT.

The genes are TRBV11-3 and TRBJ2-1; 12 nucleotides agree with TRBD2. Losses at the gene ends were 6 bases for V and 0 bases for J; bases not matched to a gene: 3. CDR3 length: 16 residues. From germline, CDR1 is SGHNT and CDR2 YENEEA. This CDR3 reads CASSGLAGSSYNEQFF. The CDR3, as DNA: TGTGCCAGCAGTGGACTAGCGGGGAGCTCCTACAATGAGCAGTTCTTC.

This clone was counted a single time. The chain has TRBV7-6 and TRBJ2-2, with D possibly being TRBD2 (5 bases). The CDR3 runs 13 residues. The V gene's germline CDR1 is SGHVS and CDR2 FNYEAQ. V gave up 5 bases and J gave up 5 bases, with 9 bases separating them. CDR3 protein: CASSITRTGELFF. The CDR3 bases are TGTGCCAGCAGCATTACTAGAACCGGGGAGCTGTTTTTT.

The V call is TRBV19, the J call TRBJ2-2, with a possible D match to TRBD2 (6 bases). CDR1 is LNHDA, CDR2 SQIVND, per germline (reference sequence). The CDR3 spans 15 residues. Between the trimmed V and J ends, which lost 2 bases and 2 bases, there was a span of 9 bases. Here the CDR3 reads CASSIYGGNTGELFF. The CDR3 nucleotides are TGTGCCAGTAGTATATACGGGGGAAACACCGGGGAGCTGTTTTTT.

The CDR3 DNA is TGTGCCAGCCTGGCGGGGATACGCAATGAAAAACTGTTTTTT. Translated: CASLAGIRNEKLFF. The rearrangement joins TRBV2 to TRBJ1-4, with D unclear. The germline V gene encodes CDR1 SNHLY and CDR2 FYNNEI. This CDR3 spans 14 amino acids. Trimming took 8 bases from V and 5 from J, leaving 15 bases between them.

This chain joins TRBV6-1 and TRBJ2-2; TRBD2 might be the D (5 bases). This CDR3 has 14 amino acids. From germline, CDR1 is MNHNS and CDR2 SASEGT. V was pared by 4 bases and J by 4 bases, with 10 bases between. This chain's CDR3 is CASSAPTITGELFF. The CDR3 nucleotides read TGTGCCAGCAGTGCCCCGACTATCACCGGGGAGCTGTTTTTT.

The rearrangement links TRBV5-8 to TRBJ2-2; D possibly corresponds to TRBD2 (5 bases). The length of the CDR3 is 16 residues. V dropped 6 bases and J dropped 5 bases, with 20 bases sitting between them. Germline CDR1 is SGHTS and CDR2 is YDEGEE. The CDR3 loop reads CASIPPEVKGTGELFF. CDR3 coding DNA: TGTGCCAGCATCCCGCCGGAGGTCAAAGGGACCGGGGAGCTGTTTTTT. Full variable domain (outside the CDR3, taken from reference TRBV5-8 and TRBJ2-2): EAGVTQSPTHLIKTRGQQATLRCSPISGHTSVYWYQQALGLGLQFLLWYDEGEERNRGNFPPRFSGRQFPNYSSELNVNALELEDSALYLCASIPPEVKGTGELFFGEGSRLTVL.

This clone was seen more than once but under ten times. The chain joins TRBV15 to TRBJ2-1; TRBD2 matches 8 bases. This CDR3 spans 12 amino acids. The germline CDR1 and CDR2 sequences are LNHNV and YYDKDF (reference sequence). V lost 8 bases, J lost 5 bases, and 2 bases stayed unmatched. For the CDR3, the DNA is TGTGCCACCTTCGGGGGGGACAATGAGCAGTTCTTC. Translating it yields CATFGGDNEQFF.

V is TRBV2 and J is TRBJ2-7, with 9 bases lining up with TRBD1. Germline assignment: CDR1 SNHLY and CDR2 FYNNEI. CDR3 length: 13 residues. The trim removed 7 bases at V and 5 bases at J, leaving 6 bases unmatched. The chain's CDR3 is CASIPDRGHEQYF. The CDR3 nucleotides read TGTGCCAGCATCCCGGACAGGGGACACGAGCAGTACTTC.